The 13 T cell receptor beta chains presented below share a single source sample, sequenced in a study of shared clonotypes between healthy human individuals. The protocol was immunoSEQ multiplex PCR, while the TCRdb copy is restricted to in-frame clones and leaves out a portion. The sample includes more than 550,000 clones, 72% seen only once; the top ten take around 1.7%. The sequenced material came from memory CD4+ T cells sorted from blood. Described subset: CD45RA-negative fraction. The source is a woman aged 25 to 39 in good health.

This chain joins TRBV7-5 and TRBJ2-7; the table gives TRBD1 as D, unverified against the DNA. TRBV7-5 is marked as a pseudogene. CDR3 length: 14 residues. In nucleotides, the CDR3 is TGTGTCACCCCGATAGGGGCGACTCTCAACGAGCAGTACTTC. It codes for CVTPIGATLNEQYF.

The chain carries TRBV18 and TRBJ2-3; 10 bases are a match to TRBD1. The germline V gene has CDR1 KGHSH and CDR2 LQKENI. V was clipped by 6 bases and J by 4 bases; unmatched bases: 10. This CDR3 spans 16 amino acids. As DNA, the CDR3 is TGTGCCAGCTCCCTTGGACAGGGGGGACAGTCAGATACGCAGTATTTT. Its protein product is CASSLGQGGQSDTQYF.

J is TRBJ2-1 and V is TRBV7-2, with D perhaps matching TRBD2 (5 bases). Germline loops: CDR1 SGHTA, CDR2 FQGNSA. The CDR3 runs 15 residues. V lost 4 bases and J 5 bases, leaving 15 bases between the germline ends. The CDR3 nucleotides read TGTGCCAGCAGCTCCGCGGGCGGAGCTAACAATGAGCAGTTCTTC. Its translation: CASSSAGGANNEQFF.

The chain is built from TRBV6-4 and TRBJ2-1; 8 nucleotides match TRBD1. V dropped 8 bases and J dropped 11; count of bases not matched to a gene: 5. Germline CDR1 and CDR2: MRHNA and SNTAGT. The CDR3 is 11 amino acids. CDR3 sequence reads: CASRTGIKQFF. In DNA, the CDR3 is TGTGCCAGCCGGACAGGGATCAAGCAGTTCTTC.

In regard to this clone: This same CDR3 is encoded by further DNA sequences in the sample. DNA of the CDR3: TGCGCCAGCAGCTTGGTGCTGAACACTGAAGCTTTCTTT. Translation gives CASSLVLNTEAFF. The chain is built from TRBV5-1 and TRBJ1-1; D uncertain. V was clipped by 0 bases and J by 0 bases, with 3 bases between them. The CDR3 is 13 amino acids. Germline V gene data show CDR1 as SGHRS and CDR2 as YFSETQ.

The chain carries TRBV7-9 and TRBJ1-4; 7 nucleotides align to TRBD1. V gave up 5 bases and J gave up 5 bases; unmatched junction bases: 5. This CDR3 has 14 amino acids. From germline, CDR1 is SEHNR and CDR2 FQNEAQ (reference sequence). The CDR3 nucleotides read TGTGCCAGCAGCCGACAGGGTGGCAATGAAAAACTGTTTTTT. Translated: CASSRQGGNEKLFF.

The gene calls are TRBV4-1 and TRBJ2-3, with 10 bases lining up with TRBD1. The length of the CDR3 is 18 residues. Germline CDR1 and CDR2: MGHRA and YSYEKL. The trim removed 4 bases at V and 3 bases at J, leaving 13 bases unmatched. The CDR3 spells CASSPRQGATFETDTQYF. In DNA, the CDR3 is TGCGCCAGCAGCCCTCGACAGGGGGCAACCTTTGAGACAGATACGCAGTATTTT.

The rearrangement uses TRBV7-8 and TRBJ1-1, with D possibly TRBD1 on 5 matching bases. CDR1 and CDR2 from the germline V gene are SGHVS and FQNEAQ. The CDR3 is made up of 12 amino acids. V was trimmed by 1 base and J by 6 bases, leaving 6 bases between them. Here the CDR3 reads CASSLGRAEAFF. The DNA for the CDR3 is TGTGCCAGCAGCTTAGGCAGGGCTGAAGCTTTCTTT. The whole variable domain, remainder taken from reference TRBV7-8 and TRBJ1-1, is GAGVSQSPRYKVAKRGQDVALRCDPISGHVSLFWYQQALGQGPEFLTYFQNEAQLDKSGLPSDRFFAERPEGSVSTLKIQRTQQEDSAVYLCASSLGRAEAFFGQGTRLTVV.

This chain uses TRBV7-9 with TRBJ1-5, with 8 bases that match TRBD1. The CDR3 runs to 15 residues. Germline V lookup: CDR1 SEHNR, CDR2 FQNEAQ (reference sequence). V was pared by 4 bases and J by 5 bases, with 7 bases of the junction left unmatched. CDR3 nucleotides: TGTGCCAGCAGCTACGCCGGACAGGGAGATCAGCCCCAGCATTTT. Its protein product is CASSYAGQGDQPQHF.

This chain links TRBV4-1 with TRBJ2-2; 11 bases are shared with TRBD2. V shed 6 bases, J shed 2 bases, and the junction held 5 bases outside the gene matches. The CDR3 totals 16 residues. CDR1 and CDR2 from the germline V gene are MGHRA and YSYEKL. The CDR3 is CASRLAGGINTGELFF. DNA for the CDR3: TGCGCCAGCAGGCTAGCGGGAGGAATTAACACCGGGGAGCTGTTTTTT.

This clone has only a few counts. Other nucleotide sequences in the sample specify the same CDR3. This rearrangement joins TRBV5-4 to TRBJ1-2; D is possibly TRBD1 (6 bases). The CDR3 is 14 amino acids. The V and J ends lost 4 bases and 0 bases respectively, with 10 bases between them. Germline values: CDR1 SGHNT, CDR2 YYREEE (reference sequence). Here the CDR3 DNA reads TGTGCCAGCAGCCCCGGGGGCACTAACTATGGCTACACCTTC. Translated: CASSPGGTNYGYTF.

This sequence joins TRBV14 and TRBJ2-6; D call uncertain. The V and J ends lost 6 bases and 0 bases respectively, with 18 bases between them. From germline, CDR1 is SGHDN and CDR2 FVKESK. The CDR3 covers 18 residues. CDR3 nucleotides: TGTGCCAGCAGAAAAACCACGTATAATTACTCTGGGGCCAACGTCCTGACTTTC. Translation: CASRKTTYNYSGANVLTF.

In this sample, this clone turned up once. The rearrangement joins TRBV28 to TRBJ2-7; 7 bases match TRBD1. Germline CDR1 is MDHEN and CDR2 is SYDVKM. CDR3 length: 13 residues. V shed 6 bases, J shed 1 base, and the junction held 3 bases outside the gene matches. CDR3 amino acids: CASRNRGSYEQYF. The CDR3 coding sequence is TGTGCCAGCAGGAACAGGGGATCCTACGAGCAGTACTTC.